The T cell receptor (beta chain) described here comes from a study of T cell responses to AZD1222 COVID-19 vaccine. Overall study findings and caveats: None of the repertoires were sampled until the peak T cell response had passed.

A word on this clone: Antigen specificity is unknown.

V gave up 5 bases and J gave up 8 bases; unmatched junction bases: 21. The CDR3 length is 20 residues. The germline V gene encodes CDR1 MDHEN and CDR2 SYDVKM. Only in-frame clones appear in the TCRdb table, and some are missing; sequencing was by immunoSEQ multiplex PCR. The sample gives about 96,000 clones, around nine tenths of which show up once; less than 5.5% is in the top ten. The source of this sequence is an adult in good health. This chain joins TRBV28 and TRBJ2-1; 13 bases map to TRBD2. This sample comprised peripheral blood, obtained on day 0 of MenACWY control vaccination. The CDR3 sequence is CASSPPRGTRTSGGAYEQFF. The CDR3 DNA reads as TGTGCCAGCAGTCCCCCCCGGGGGACAAGAACTAGCGGGGGGGCCTATGAGCAGTTCTTC.